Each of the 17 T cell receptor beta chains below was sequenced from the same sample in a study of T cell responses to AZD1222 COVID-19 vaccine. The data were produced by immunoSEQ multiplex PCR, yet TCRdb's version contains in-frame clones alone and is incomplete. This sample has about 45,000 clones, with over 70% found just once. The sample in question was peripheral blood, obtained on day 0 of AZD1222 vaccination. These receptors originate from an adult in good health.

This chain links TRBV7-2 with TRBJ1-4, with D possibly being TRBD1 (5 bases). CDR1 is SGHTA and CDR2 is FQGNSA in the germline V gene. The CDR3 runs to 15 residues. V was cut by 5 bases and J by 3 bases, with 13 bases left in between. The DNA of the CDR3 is TGTGCCAGCAGCCCGATTGGACATCCTAATGAAAAACTGTTTTTT. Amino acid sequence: CASSPIGHPNEKLFF.

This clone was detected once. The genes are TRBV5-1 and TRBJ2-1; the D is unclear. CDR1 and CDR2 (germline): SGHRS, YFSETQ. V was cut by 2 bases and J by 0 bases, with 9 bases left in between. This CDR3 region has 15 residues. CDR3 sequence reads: CASSFGLSSYNEQFF. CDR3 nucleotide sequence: TGCGCCAGCAGCTTTGGCCTGAGCTCCTACAATGAGCAGTTCTTC.

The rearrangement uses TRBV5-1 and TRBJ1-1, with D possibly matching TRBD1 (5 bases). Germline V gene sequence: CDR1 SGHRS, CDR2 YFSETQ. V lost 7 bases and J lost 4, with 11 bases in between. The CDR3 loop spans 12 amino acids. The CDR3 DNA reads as TGCGCCAGCTCCAGGGAATCCACTGAAGCTTTCTTT. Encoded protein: CASSRESTEAFF. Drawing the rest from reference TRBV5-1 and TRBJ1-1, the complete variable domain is KAGVTQTPRYLIKTRGQQVTLSCSPISGHRSVSWYQQTPGQGLQFLFEYFSETQRNKGNFPGRFSGRQFSNSRSEMNVSTLELGDSALYLCASSRESTEAFFGQGTRLTVV.

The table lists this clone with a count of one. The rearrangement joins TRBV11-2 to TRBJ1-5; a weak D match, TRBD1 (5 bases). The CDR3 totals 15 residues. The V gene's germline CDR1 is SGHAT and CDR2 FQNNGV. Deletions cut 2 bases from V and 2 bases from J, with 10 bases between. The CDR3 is CASSLSTGGNQPQHF. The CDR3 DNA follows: TGTGCCAGCAGCTTATCAACGGGGGGCAATCAGCCCCAGCATTTT.

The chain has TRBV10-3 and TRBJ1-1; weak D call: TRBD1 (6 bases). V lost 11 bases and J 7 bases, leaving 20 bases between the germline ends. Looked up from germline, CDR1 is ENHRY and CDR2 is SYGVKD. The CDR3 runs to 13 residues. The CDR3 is CAGLGGVGGEAFF. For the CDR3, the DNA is TGTGCCGGACTCGGGGGCGTGGGCGGTGAAGCTTTCTTT.

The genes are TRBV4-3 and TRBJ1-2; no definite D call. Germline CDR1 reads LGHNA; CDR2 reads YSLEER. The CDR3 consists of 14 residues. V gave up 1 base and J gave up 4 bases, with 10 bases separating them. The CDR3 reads CASSQAPGVYGYTF. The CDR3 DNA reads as TGCGCCAGCAGCCAAGCCCCCGGGGTCTATGGCTACACCTTC.

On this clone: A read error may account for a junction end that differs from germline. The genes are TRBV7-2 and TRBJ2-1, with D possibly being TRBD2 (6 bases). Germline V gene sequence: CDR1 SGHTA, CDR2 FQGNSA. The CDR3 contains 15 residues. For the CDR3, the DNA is TGTGCCAGCAGTTTAGGAGGGGACTCCTACAATGAGCAGTTCTTC. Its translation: CASSLGGDSYNEQFF.

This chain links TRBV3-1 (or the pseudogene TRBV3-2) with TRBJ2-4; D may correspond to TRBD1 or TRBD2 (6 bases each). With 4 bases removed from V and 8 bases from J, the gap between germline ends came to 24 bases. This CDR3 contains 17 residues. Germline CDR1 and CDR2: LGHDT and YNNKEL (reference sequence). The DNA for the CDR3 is TGTGCCAGCAGCCTACCCCGAGGAGGGGGAGATAAGGACATTCAGTACTTC. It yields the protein CASSLPRGGGDKDIQYF.

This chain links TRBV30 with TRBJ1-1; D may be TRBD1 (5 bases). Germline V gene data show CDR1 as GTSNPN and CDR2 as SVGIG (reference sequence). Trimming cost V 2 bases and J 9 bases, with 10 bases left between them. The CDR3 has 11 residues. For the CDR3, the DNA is TGTGCCTGGAGTCTACAGGACCAAGCTTTCTTT. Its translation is CAWSLQDQAFF.

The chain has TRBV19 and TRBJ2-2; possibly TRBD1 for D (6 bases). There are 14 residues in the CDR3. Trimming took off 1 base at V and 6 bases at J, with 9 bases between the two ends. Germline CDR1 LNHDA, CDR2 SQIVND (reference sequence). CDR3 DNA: TGTGCCAGTAGTATAGCATCAGGGGCCGGGGAGCTGTTTTTT. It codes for CASSIASGAGELFF.

The DNA of the CDR3 is TGTGCCAGCAGCCAGGGAGCGGCAGGGGATGTTTCGGTAGGAAACACCATATATTTT. Translating it yields CASSQGAAGDVSVGNTIYF. The chain combines TRBV4-2 with TRBJ1-3; TRBD1 is a possible D gene (6 bases). The V gene's germline CDR1 is LGHNA and CDR2 YNFKEQ. V was pared by 3 bases and J by 4 bases, with 25 bases between. There are 19 residues in the CDR3.

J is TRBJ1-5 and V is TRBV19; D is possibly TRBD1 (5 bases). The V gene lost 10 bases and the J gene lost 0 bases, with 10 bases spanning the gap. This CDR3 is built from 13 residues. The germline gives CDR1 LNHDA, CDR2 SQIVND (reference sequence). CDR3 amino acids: CATGGNSNQPQHF. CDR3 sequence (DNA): TGTGCCACGGGGGGGAATAGCAATCAGCCCCAGCATTTT.

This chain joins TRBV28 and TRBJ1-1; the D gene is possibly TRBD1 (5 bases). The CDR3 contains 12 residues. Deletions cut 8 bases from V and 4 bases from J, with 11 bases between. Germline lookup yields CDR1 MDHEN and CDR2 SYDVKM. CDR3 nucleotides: TGTGCCAGCTTTCGGGGGGGCACTGAAGCTTTCTTT. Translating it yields CASFRGGTEAFF.

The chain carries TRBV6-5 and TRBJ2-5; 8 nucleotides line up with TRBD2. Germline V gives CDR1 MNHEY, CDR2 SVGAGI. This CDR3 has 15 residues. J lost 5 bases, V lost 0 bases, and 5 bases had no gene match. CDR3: CASSYSPGGFETQYF. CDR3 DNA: TGTGCCAGCAGTTACTCACCGGGAGGGTTCGAGACCCAGTACTTC.

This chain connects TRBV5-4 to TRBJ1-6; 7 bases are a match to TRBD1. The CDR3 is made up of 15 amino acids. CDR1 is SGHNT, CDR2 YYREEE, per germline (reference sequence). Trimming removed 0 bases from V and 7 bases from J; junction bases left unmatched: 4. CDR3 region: CASSLDRGRNSPLHF. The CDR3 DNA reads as TGTGCCAGCAGCTTGGACAGGGGACGAAATTCACCCCTCCACTTT.

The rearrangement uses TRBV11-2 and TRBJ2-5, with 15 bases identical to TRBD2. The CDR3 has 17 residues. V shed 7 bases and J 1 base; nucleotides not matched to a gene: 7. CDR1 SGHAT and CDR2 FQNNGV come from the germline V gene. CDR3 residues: CASNPGTSGGFQETQYF. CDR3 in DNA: TGTGCCAGCAACCCCGGGACTAGCGGGGGGTTCCAAGAGACCCAGTACTTC.

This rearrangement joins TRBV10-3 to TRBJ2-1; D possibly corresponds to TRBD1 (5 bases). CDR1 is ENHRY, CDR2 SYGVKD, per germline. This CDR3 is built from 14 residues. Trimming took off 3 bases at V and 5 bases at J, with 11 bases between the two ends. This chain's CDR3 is CAISDALGDNEQFF. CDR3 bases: TGTGCCATCAGTGACGCTTTAGGGGACAATGAGCAGTTCTTC.